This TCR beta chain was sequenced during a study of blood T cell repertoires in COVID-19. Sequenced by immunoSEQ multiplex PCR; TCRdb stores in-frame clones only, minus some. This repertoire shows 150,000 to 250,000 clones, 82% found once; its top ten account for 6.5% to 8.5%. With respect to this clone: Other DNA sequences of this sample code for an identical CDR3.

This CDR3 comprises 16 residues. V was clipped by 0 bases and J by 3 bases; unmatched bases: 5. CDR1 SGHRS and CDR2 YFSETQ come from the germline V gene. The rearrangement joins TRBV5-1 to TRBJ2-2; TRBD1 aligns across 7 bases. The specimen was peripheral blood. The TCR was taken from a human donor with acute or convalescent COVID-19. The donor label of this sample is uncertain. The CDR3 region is CASSLGDRVDTGELFF. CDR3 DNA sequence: TGCGCCAGCAGCTTGGGCGACAGGGTCGACACCGGGGAGCTGTTTTTT. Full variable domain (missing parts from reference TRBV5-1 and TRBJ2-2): KAGVTQTPRYLIKTRGQQVTLSCSPISGHRSVSWYQQTPGQGLQFLFEYFSETQRNKGNFPGRFSGRQFSNSRSEMNVSTLELGDSALYLCASSLGDRVDTGELFFGEGSRLTVL.